This T cell receptor beta chain was observed in a study of a mutant IDH1 vaccine in newly diagnosed glioma (dated by TCRdb to the early 2020s). Looking at the study overall: Eight vaccinations were administered to patients in weeks 1, 3, 5, 7, 11, 15, 19 and 23, corresponding to visits V03 through V10. Of the approximately 34 patients who were treated, approximately 60% were male and approximately 40% were female, and the mean age was roughly 40 years. Longitudinal TCRB deep sequencing was done for 25 to 30 treated patients, wherever samples were available for exploratory analyses. Peripheral blood was drawn at six visits: V03 (baseline), V05, V07, V10, V12 and V13. Before enrollment, patients had received standard therapy of radiotherapy alone, temozolomide alone, or radiochemotherapy with temozolomide; most received the combination. Vaccination was initiated 4-6 weeks after radiotherapy alone, or concurrently with temozolomide cycles in the chemotherapy-containing groups. Here is what the overall study found, with its caveats: Vaccine-induced immune responses across multiple MHC alleles were detected in about 92% of patients. Pseudoprogression appeared unrelated to alterations in the top peripheral T cell clonotypes detected by TCRB sequencing. It was noted by the authors that analyses of patient blood samples could not be reproduced owing to sample limitations. PBMC samples for TCRB deep sequencing were selected based on availability.

Inclusive of the bounding cysteine and phenylalanine, the CDR3 is 16 residues long. Kept here is only the CDR3 DNA, which spans 48 bases and is read in frame from base 1. As encoded in the germline V gene, CDR1 is SGHTA while CDR2 is FQGNSA. V has 1 base trimmed and J has 0 bases trimmed; junction bases matching no gene number 3. As for this clone: Its antigen is currently not known. No base quality values were provided; no much bigger clone lies one nucleotide off.

The library was obtained by the immunoSEQ multiplex PCR assay. The hsTCRB Kit was used according to the manufacturer's protocol to amplify rearranged TCR beta chain sequences. Sequencing of TCRB libraries was carried out on an Illumina MiSeq. As for how the authors treated the data: The kit vendor's proprietary platform handled demultiplexing, trimming and gene mapping. TCRdb mirrors the immuneACCESS table, restricted to in-frame sequences. Some clones are absent from its copies; in checked studies, under half trace to an unresolved V gene, and the reason for the others is unknown. The V and J calls and clone size were taken over from that table, and D and trimming were inferred from the DNA. The sample contains 50,000 to 70,000 clones, 75% to 90% of them found a single time. The top ten hold about an eighth of the sample. The sample's time point, from its label and the paper: week 23, last vaccination. A 20-mer mutant IDH1 peptide at 300 micrograms in Montanide made up each vaccine dose, which was injected subcutaneously together with topical imiquimod. Donors had newly diagnosed WHO grade 3 or 4 IDH1-mutant astrocytomas with loss of nuclear ATRX. The samples were drawn from NOA16, a multicentre, single-arm, open-label phase I trial in Germany that tested a mutant IDH1 peptide vaccine in humans for the first time. The DNeasy Blood and Tissue Kit was used to extract genomic DNA from EDTA blood for TCRB sequencing.

The sequences come from PBMCs, collected from a glioma patient whose treatment included an IDH1 peptide vaccine. Recombination linked TRBV7-2 to TRBJ2-1, with 7 bases aligning to TRBD2. The receptor comes from a young man with glioma. The CDR3 loop reads CASSLGGTTSYNEQFF. Read as DNA, the sequence is TGTGCCAGCAGCTTAGGCGGGACTACCTCCTACAATGAGCAGTTCTTC.